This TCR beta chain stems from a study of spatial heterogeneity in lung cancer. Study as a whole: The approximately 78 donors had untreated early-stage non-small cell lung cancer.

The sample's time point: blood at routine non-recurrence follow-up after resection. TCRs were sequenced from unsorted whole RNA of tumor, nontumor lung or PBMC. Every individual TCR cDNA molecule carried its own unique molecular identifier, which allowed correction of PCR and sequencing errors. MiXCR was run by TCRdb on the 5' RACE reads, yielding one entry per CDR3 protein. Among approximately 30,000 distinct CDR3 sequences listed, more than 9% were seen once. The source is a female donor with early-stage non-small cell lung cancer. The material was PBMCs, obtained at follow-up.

As DNA, the CDR3 is TGTGCCACTACGTCCGGAGCCGAGCAGTACTTC. This translates into CATTSGAEQYF. J is TRBJ2-7 and V is TRBV19; D unresolved. The CDR3 spans 11 residues. V was cut by 10 bases and J by 6 bases, with 13 bases left in between. Germline CDR1 LNHDA, CDR2 SQIVND (reference sequence).